The clone carrying this T cell receptor beta chain was found a few times. The CDR3 runs to 13 residues. Germline V gene lookup returns CDR1 SNHLY and CDR2 FYNNEI. V shed 6 bases and J shed 2 bases, with 10 bases lying between them. Only in-frame clones appear in the TCRdb table, and some are missing; sequencing was by immunoSEQ multiplex PCR. The sample holds over a million clones, 75% to 80% seen once. These data are taken from a study of shared clonotypes between healthy human individuals. Study-level background: Donors, aged 18 to 49, were two women and three men.

The chain employs TRBV2 and TRBJ1-2; D may be TRBD1 (5 bases). The source of this sequence is a man aged 18-30 years in good health. Some clones in this sample may be carry-over from other donors' samples. The sample comprised memory CD4+ T cells from PBMCs. Subset noted: CD45RA-negative fraction. DNA for the CDR3: TGTGCCAGCAGAGGGACCGCCAACTATGGCTACACCTTC. This sequence encodes CASRGTANYGYTF.